The 25 T cell receptor beta chains below come from one sample, sequenced in a study of T cell changes during pregnancy in multiple sclerosis. Generated by immunoSEQ multiplex PCR, the TCRdb table keeps only in-frame clones and is missing some. This sample yields around 48,000 clones, of which 85% to 95% are seen a single time; over 0.85% belongs to the top ten. Sequenced here: CD4+ T cells from peripheral blood mononuclear cells, sampled in the second trimester of pregnancy. The receptor set was obtained from a female donor in good health, enrolled as a control in a pregnancy study.

This chain links TRBV10-1 with TRBJ2-3; D might be TRBD1 (6 bases). The ends were cut back, 1 base at V and 0 bases at J, with 11 bases in the middle. The CDR3 is 16 amino acids. Germline V lookup: CDR1 WNHNN, CDR2 SYGVQD (reference sequence). The CDR3, as DNA: TGCGCCAGCAGTGAGTGTGTAAGGGGGAGCACAGATACGCAGTATTTT. Protein product: CASSECVRGSTDTQYF.

The V gene is TRBV5-1, the J gene TRBJ2-7; 13 nucleotides agree with TRBD2. J was trimmed by 3 bases and V by 0 bases; bases with no gene match: 3. Germline assignment: CDR1 SGHRS and CDR2 YFSETQ. The length of the CDR3 is 16 residues. CDR3: CASSLEGLAGLYEQYF. The DNA of the CDR3 is TGCGCCAGCAGCTTGGAGGGACTAGCGGGGCTCTACGAGCAGTACTTC.

The chain has TRBV6-5 and TRBJ1-5; D remains ambiguous. V lost 7 bases to trimming and J lost 1 base, with 11 bases between them. Germline CDR1 and CDR2: MNHEY and SVGAGI. CDR3 size: 14 residues. The chain's CDR3 is CASIHSSSNQPQHF. The CDR3 DNA reads as TGTGCCAGCATTCACTCGTCAAGCAATCAGCCCCAGCATTTT.

The chain couples TRBV25-1 to TRBJ2-1; 8 positions agree with TRBD1. After removal of 5 bases from V and 0 bases from J, the junction contained 6 bases not matched to a gene. This CDR3 has 16 amino acids. The germline CDR1 and CDR2 sequences are MGHDK and SYGVNS. The CDR3 coding sequence is TGTGCCAGCAGTTCCCGGGACAGGAGCTCCTACAATGAGCAGTTCTTC. Its translation is CASSSRDRSSYNEQFF.

The chain is built from TRBV7-9 and TRBJ2-7, with 9 bases fitting TRBD2. CDR3 length equals 16 residues. Germline V gene sequence: CDR1 SEHNR, CDR2 FQNEAQ (reference sequence). Unmatched junction bases numbered 13, after V lost 5 bases and J lost 5 bases. The CDR3 loop reads CASSTRLAGEVHEQYF. In DNA form, the CDR3 reads TGTGCCAGCAGCACACGTTTAGCGGGAGAAGTCCACGAGCAGTACTTC.

In this sample, this clone turned up once. This chain joins TRBV7-9 and TRBJ2-7; D is unclear. The V gene's germline CDR1 is SEHNR and CDR2 FQNEAQ (reference sequence). The CDR3 loop spans 14 amino acids. Between the trimmed V and J ends, which lost 1 base and 4 bases, there was a span of 11 bases. CDR3 sequence (DNA): TGTGCCAGCAGCTTAGGGTACGGTCTGTACGAGCAGTACTTC. Protein product: CASSLGYGLYEQYF.

The chain is built from TRBV7-9 and TRBJ2-2; TRBD1 aligns across 9 bases. Losses at the gene ends were 5 bases for V and 4 bases for J; bases not matched to a gene: 2. Germline V CDR1 and CDR2: SEHNR, FQNEAQ (reference sequence). The CDR3 runs 14 residues. CDR3 in DNA: TGTGCCAGCAGCATGACAGGGGGCACCGGGGAGCTGTTTTTT. It encodes CASSMTGGTGELFF.

A single count supports this clone. The rearrangement links TRBV28 to TRBJ2-7; 8 bases align to TRBD1. This CDR3 contains 15 residues. Germline trimming cut 2 bases from V and 3 bases from J; bases unmatched to any gene: 6. Per germline, CDR1 MDHEN and CDR2 SYDVKM. CDR3 sequence reads: CASSLPDRVFYEQYF. In DNA, the CDR3 is TGTGCCAGCAGTTTACCGGACAGGGTTTTCTACGAGCAGTACTTC.

This clone was detected once. This sequence joins TRBV30 and TRBJ2-2; a possible D gene is TRBD2 (6 bases). This CDR3 is 13 amino acids long. Looked up from germline, CDR1 is GTSNPN and CDR2 is SVGIG (reference sequence). V shed 3 bases and J shed 5 bases, with 10 bases lying between them. Here the CDR3 DNA reads TGTGCCTGGAGCGGGGGAAGGACCGGGGAGCTGTTTTTT. Amino acids: CAWSGGRTGELFF.

This clone was seen once. The CDR3 nucleotides are TGCGCCAGCAGCTTAGGACAGTCGTACGAGCAGTACTTC. This encodes CASSLGQSYEQYF. This chain joins TRBV5-1 and TRBJ2-7, with D perhaps TRBD1 (6 bases). Trimming removed 2 bases from V and 4 bases from J, with 10 bases in between. The CDR3 extends over 13 amino acids. CDR1 and CDR2 (germline): SGHRS, YFSETQ.

The chain has TRBV20-1 and TRBJ2-3, with unresolved D. The CDR3 runs to 11 residues. Trimming left V 4 bases short and J 4 bases short, with 6 bases between. CDR1 and CDR2 (germline): DFQATT, SNEGSKA (reference sequence). The CDR3 reads CSATFADTQYF. CDR3 in DNA: TGCAGTGCTACGTTCGCAGATACGCAGTATTTT.

The rearrangement links TRBV5-5 to TRBJ2-5; 13 bases agree with TRBD2. Germline trimming cut 4 bases from V and 2 bases from J; bases unmatched to any gene: 5. Looked up from germline, CDR1 is SGHKS and CDR2 is YYEKEE (reference sequence). The CDR3 is made up of 16 amino acids. In nucleotides, the CDR3 is TGTGCCAGCAGCCTTAGACTAGCGGGGGGACAAGAGACCCAGTACTTC. Its translation: CASSLRLAGGQETQYF.

V gene TRBV5-6 combines with J gene TRBJ1-1; 7 bases map to TRBD1. Germline values: CDR1 SGHDT, CDR2 YYEEEE. The length of the CDR3 is 15 residues. V lost 0 bases and J lost 3; bases outside the gene matches: 5. The CDR3, as DNA: TGTGCCAGCAGCTTGGCCGGGCAGGGGGACACTGAAGCTTTCTTT. Residues: CASSLAGQGDTEAFF.

The chain employs TRBV5-1 and TRBJ2-4, with 8 positions matching TRBD2. Losses at the gene ends were 5 bases for V and 0 bases for J; bases not matched to a gene: 13. Germline loops: CDR1 SGHRS, CDR2 YFSETQ. The CDR3 is made up of 18 amino acids. CDR3 amino acids: CASSLGSSGGLAKNIQYF. The CDR3 DNA is TGCGCCAGCAGTTTAGGCTCCTCGGGAGGGTTAGCCAAAAACATTCAGTACTTC. The whole variable domain, remainder taken from reference TRBV5-1 and TRBJ2-4, is KAGVTQTPRYLIKTRGQQVTLSCSPISGHRSVSWYQQTPGQGLQFLFEYFSETQRNKGNFPGRFSGRQFSNSRSEMNVSTLELGDSALYLCASSLGSSGGLAKNIQYFGAGTRLSVL.

The chain uses TRBV7-2 and TRBJ1-2; no clear D gene. CDR3 size: 16 residues. Germline V gives CDR1 SGHTA, CDR2 FQGNSA. V was cut by 1 base and J by 3 bases, with 15 bases left in between. This CDR3 reads CASSLGGARRDYGYTF. CDR3 DNA: TGTGCCAGCAGCTTAGGAGGAGCTCGGCGGGACTATGGCTACACCTTC.

The rearrangement joins TRBV4-3 to TRBJ2-7; D ambiguous. The germline gives CDR1 LGHNA, CDR2 YSLEER. V shed 0 bases and J shed 3 bases, with 12 bases lying between them. The CDR3 totals 15 residues. CDR3 DNA: TGCGCCAGCAGCCAAGAGGTGGGCCGATTCTACGAGCAGTACTTC. Translating it yields CASSQEVGRFYEQYF.

The chain has TRBV28 and TRBJ2-7; D possibly corresponds to TRBD2 (7 bases). The germline V gene encodes CDR1 MDHEN and CDR2 SYDVKM. V shed 6 bases and J shed 6 bases, with 18 bases lying between them. CDR3 length: 14 amino acids. The CDR3 loop is CASSLQGGGREQYF. The CDR3 nucleotides read TGTGCCAGCAGCCTTCAGGGAGGGGGGCGCGAGCAGTACTTC.

The chain recombines TRBV4-1 with TRBJ1-5; D gene unclear. Germline V gene sequence: CDR1 MGHRA, CDR2 YSYEKL. The CDR3 consists of 16 residues. Trimming took off 4 bases at V and 0 bases at J, with 13 bases between the two ends. The CDR3 protein is CASSRWWESSNQPQHF. The CDR3 DNA sequence: TGCGCCAGCAGCCGATGGTGGGAGTCTAGCAATCAGCCCCAGCATTTT.

The genes are TRBV2 and TRBJ2-5, with 7 bases aligning to TRBD2. CDR3 length equals 13 residues. After removal of 4 bases from V and 4 bases from J, the junction contained 3 bases not matched to a gene. Germline V lookup: CDR1 SNHLY, CDR2 FYNNEI. The CDR3 region is CASSATGGETQYF. The CDR3 coding sequence is TGTGCCAGCAGTGCTACGGGGGGAGAGACCCAGTACTTC.

This sequence joins TRBV11-2 and TRBJ2-7, with a possible D match to TRBD1 (6 bases). The V gene lost 1 base and the J gene lost 2 bases, with 9 bases spanning the gap. This CDR3 comprises 14 residues. Germline V gene data show CDR1 as SGHAT and CDR2 as FQNNGV. The CDR3 sequence is CASSLAQGPYEQYF. CDR3 sequence (DNA): TGTGCCAGCAGCTTAGCGCAGGGGCCCTACGAGCAGTACTTC.

V is TRBV19 and J is TRBJ2-3, with unresolved D. The CDR3 covers 14 residues. Germline V gene sequence: CDR1 LNHDA, CDR2 SQIVND (reference sequence). Trimming took off 4 bases at V and 2 bases at J, with 10 bases between the two ends. The CDR3 DNA reads TGTGCCAGTAGTAGCCCAGGCGACACAGATACGCAGTATTTT. Its translation is CASSSPGDTDTQYF.

This chain joins TRBV6-1 and TRBJ1-6, with TRBD1 as a possible D gene (6 bases). Germline V lookup: CDR1 MNHNS, CDR2 SASEGT. The CDR3 sequence is 12 residues long. V lost 11 bases and J lost 7, with 12 bases in between. The CDR3 here is CAGTQENSPLHF. The CDR3 DNA is TGTGCCGGGACACAGGAAAATTCACCCCTCCACTTT.

Points on this clone: An end of the junction does not agree with germline; a read error may underlie this. The chain has TRBV9 and TRBJ1-2; 8 bases map to TRBD1. CDR1 and CDR2 from the germline V gene are SGDLS and YYNGEE. This CDR3 spans 17 amino acids. The CDR3 sequence is CASTVGQGGSFNYGYTF. CDR3 sequence (DNA): TGTGCCAGCACCGTAGGACAGGGTGGGAGCTTTAACTATGGCTACACCTTC.

In its sample, this clone was seen once. The V and J genes are TRBV11-2 and TRBJ2-7; 10 bases match TRBD2. After removal of 4 bases from V and 4 bases from J, the junction contained 10 bases not matched to a gene. This CDR3 contains 16 residues. Germline CDR1 reads SGHAT; CDR2 reads FQNNGV. The CDR3: CASSSWASGGAYEQYF. As DNA, the CDR3 is TGTGCCAGCAGCTCCTGGGCCAGCGGGGGGGCGTACGAGCAGTACTTC.

CDR3 DNA: TGTGCCAGCAGCGTAGAGACACAGGGTCCCCAGCATTTT. Protein: CASSVETQGPQHF. The chain links TRBV9 to TRBJ1-5; TRBD1 might be the D (6 bases). CDR1 SGDLS and CDR2 YYNGEE come from the germline V gene. This CDR3 has 13 amino acids. The germline V and J ends were trimmed by 0 bases and 10 bases, with 11 bases remaining between them. Drawing the rest from reference TRBV9 and TRBJ1-5, the complete variable domain is DSGVTQTPKHLITATGQRVTLRCSPRSGDLSVYWYQQSLDQGLQFLIQYYNGEERAKGNILERFSAQQFPDLHSELNLSSLELGDSALYFCASSVETQGPQHFGDGTRLSIL.